Below, 20 T cell receptor beta chains from the same sample are listed, as sequenced in a study of OX40 agonist ivuxolimab in advanced cancers. Libraries were constructed by the immunoSEQ multiplex PCR assay. Imported from immuneACCESS, the table was reduced by TCRdb to in-frame sequences with V and J called. These copies leave out some clones; in studies compared against another copy, an unresolved V gene accounts for under half, and the cause of the remainder is not known. The sample table contains around 60,000 clones; only one count was recorded for roughly 80% of them. 1% to 1.5% of the sample lies in the top ten. This specimen consisted of CD4+ or CD8+ T cells sorted from blood, obtained in a trial of the OX40 agonist ivuxolimab. The origin of the receptors is an adult with an advanced solid tumor such as melanoma, head and neck, liver or kidney cancer.

This clone is a singleton in its sample. CDR3 amino acids: CASSSGIIADTQYF. In DNA, the CDR3 is TGTGCCAGTAGTAGCGGGATCATTGCAGATACGCAGTATTTT. The chain links TRBV10-3 to TRBJ2-3, with 8 bases matching TRBD2. The CDR3 loop spans 14 amino acids. V gave up 10 bases and J gave up 4 bases; unmatched junction bases: 10. CDR1 ENHRY and CDR2 SYGVKD come from the germline V gene.

This clone was picked up a small number of times. V and J are TRBV28 and TRBJ1-4; D is ambiguous. Looked up from germline, CDR1 is MDHEN and CDR2 is SYDVKM. Trimming shortened V by 3 bases and J by 10 bases, and 15 bases separated the two germline ends. The CDR3 runs 14 residues. The CDR3 sequence is CASSFGGVKGKLFF. In nucleotides, the CDR3 is TGTGCCAGCAGTTTTGGCGGCGTTAAGGGAAAACTGTTTTTT.

The V and J genes are TRBV5-1 and TRBJ2-2; D possibly uses TRBD1 or TRBD2 (5 bases each). Deletions cut 2 bases from V and 7 bases from J, with 18 bases between. CDR1 SGHRS and CDR2 YFSETQ come from the germline V gene. The CDR3 is 16 amino acids. The DNA for the CDR3 is TGCGCCAGCAGCTTCGGGACGGTAAAGGGCGGCGGGGAGCTGTTTTTT. Translating gives CASSFGTVKGGGELFF. Using reference TRBV5-1 and TRBJ2-2 for the parts outside the CDR3, the full variable domain is KAGVTQTPRYLIKTRGQQVTLSCSPISGHRSVSWYQQTPGQGLQFLFEYFSETQRNKGNFPGRFSGRQFSNSRSEMNVSTLELGDSALYLCASSFGTVKGGGELFFGEGSRLTVL.

V and J are TRBV18 and TRBJ1-1, with D uncertain. Germline V gene sequence: CDR1 KGHSH, CDR2 LQKENI. CDR3 length equals 13 residues. V was trimmed by 5 bases and J by 1 base, leaving 8 bases between them. CDR3: CASSITANTEAFF. CDR3 DNA: TGTGCCAGCTCAATCACGGCGAACACTGAAGCTTTCTTT.

V is TRBV21-1 and J is TRBJ2-1; the table calls TRBD2, which could not be checked here. TRBV21-1 is reported as a pseudogene. This CDR3 has 16 amino acids. Here the CDR3 DNA reads TGTGCCAGCAGCAAAGGTTTTCGCCTATCATACAATGAGCAGTTCTTC. It is translated as CASSKGFRLSYNEQFF.

V is TRBV6-6 and J is TRBJ2-7; 8 positions agree with TRBD2. V lost 6 bases and J lost 0; bases outside the gene matches: 7. The CDR3 has 15 amino acids. Germline lookup yields CDR1 MNHNY and CDR2 SVGAGI (reference sequence). The CDR3 DNA reads as TGTGCCAGCAGAGGTACTAGCGGAGGCTCCTACGAGCAGTACTTC. Protein: CASRGTSGGSYEQYF.

The chain carries TRBV10-3 and TRBJ2-2, with a possible D match to TRBD2 (5 bases). The germline gives CDR1 ENHRY, CDR2 SYGVKD. This CDR3 has 15 amino acids. V was cut by 0 bases and J by 7 bases, with 12 bases left in between. The CDR3 DNA follows: TGTGCCATCAGTGAGTCGGCCGGTGAGGGCGGGGAGCTGTTTTTT. This sequence encodes CAISESAGEGGELFF.

The J gene is TRBJ2-5, the V gene TRBV5-4, with D perhaps matching TRBD1 or TRBD2 (5 bases each). Judging by the DNA end, TRBJ2-7 fits better; the J call may be wrong. CDR3 size: 14 residues. Germline V gene data show CDR1 as SGHNT and CDR2 as YYREEE (reference sequence). CDR3 loop: CASSPGTARDEQYF. The CDR3, as DNA: TGTGCCAGCAGCCCAGGGACGGCTAGGGACGAGCAGTACTTC.

This clone was seen a handful of times. The V call is TRBV2, the J call TRBJ2-4; D is possibly TRBD2 (5 bases). This CDR3 is 18 amino acids long. V dropped 1 base and J dropped 3 bases, with 19 bases sitting between them. CDR1 SNHLY and CDR2 FYNNEI come from the germline V gene. Written as DNA, the CDR3 is TGTGCCAGCAGTGAAGTAGGTTTGAGCGGACGAGTCAAAAACATTCAGTACTTC. Protein sequence: CASSEVGLSGRVKNIQYF.

CDR3 DNA: TGTGCCAGCTCATCCCGGGGGGCAGCTGGAAACACCATATATTTT. Encoded protein: CASSSRGAAGNTIYF. The chain is built from TRBV18 and TRBJ1-3; weak D call: TRBD1 (6 bases). The CDR3 covers 15 residues. V was clipped by 5 bases and J by 2 bases, with 13 bases between them. Germline assignment: CDR1 KGHSH and CDR2 LQKENI.

The chain is built from TRBV28 and TRBJ2-5; perhaps TRBD1 as D (6 bases). The CDR3 runs 13 residues. Germline CDR1 and CDR2: MDHEN and SYDVKM. V shed 2 bases and J shed 10 bases, with 14 bases lying between them. This CDR3 is CASSLGIGGSQYF. CDR3 nucleotide sequence: TGTGCCAGCAGTTTAGGTATAGGGGGTAGCCAGTACTTC.

This chain connects TRBV7-9 to TRBJ2-3; D unresolved. Germline V lookup: CDR1 SEHNR, CDR2 FQNEAQ (reference sequence). Trimming took off 4 bases at V and 2 bases at J, with 1 base between the two ends. The CDR3 contains 11 residues. The CDR3 bases are TGTGCCAGCAGCTCCACAGATACGCAGTATTTT. Translation gives CASSSTDTQYF.

V is TRBV11-3 and J is TRBJ1-4; the D gene is possibly TRBD1 (5 bases). Trimming removed 9 bases from V and 0 bases from J, with 20 bases in between. The germline V gene has CDR1 SGHNT and CDR2 YENEEA. This CDR3 has 17 residues. The CDR3 sequence is CARAPQGSYATNEKLFF. CDR3 coding DNA: TGTGCCAGAGCCCCCCAGGGATCTTACGCAACTAATGAAAAACTGTTTTTT.

This rearrangement joins TRBV5-1 to TRBJ2-1; a possible D gene is TRBD2 (5 bases). CDR1 is SGHRS, CDR2 YFSETQ, per germline. V lost 7 bases to trimming and J lost 7 bases, with 9 bases between them. The CDR3 contains 11 residues. The DNA for the CDR3 is TGCGCCAGCGGGAGAGAAAATGAGCAGTTCTTC. This sequence encodes CASGRENEQFF.

This chain joins TRBV7-9 and TRBJ2-3; D call uncertain. Germline V gene sequence: CDR1 SEHNR, CDR2 FQNEAQ (reference sequence). Trimming took off 0 bases at V and 3 bases at J, with 4 bases between the two ends. This CDR3 has 13 residues. The CDR3 protein is CASSLARTDTQYF. In DNA, the CDR3 is TGTGCCAGCAGCTTAGCCAGGACAGATACGCAGTATTTT. Variable domain in full (rest from reference TRBV7-9 and TRBJ2-3): DTGVSQNPRHKITKRGQNVTFRCDPISEHNRLYWYRQTLGQGPEFLTYFQNEAQLEKSRLLSDRFSAERPKGSFSTLEIQRTEQGDSAMYLCASSLARTDTQYFGPGTRLTVL.

The chain has TRBV28 and TRBJ2-5; the D gene could be TRBD1 or TRBD2 (5 bases each). CDR3 length: 15 residues. Trimming stripped 5 bases from V and 5 bases from J, with 18 bases between. The germline V gene has CDR1 MDHEN and CDR2 SYDVKM. The CDR3 sequence: CASSEPGPTWETQYF. In DNA form, the CDR3 reads TGTGCCAGCAGTGAGCCGGGACCTACTTGGGAGACCCAGTACTTC.

The V gene is TRBV7-9, the J gene TRBJ1-3; D might be TRBD1 (5 bases). Trimming took off 5 bases at V and 8 bases at J, with 7 bases between the two ends. Germline V gene sequence: CDR1 SEHNR, CDR2 FQNEAQ (reference sequence). The CDR3 has 11 amino acids. CDR3 sequence reads: CASSQGDTIYF. CDR3 nucleotides: TGTGCCAGCAGCCAAGGGGACACCATATATTTT. Full variable domain (outside the CDR3, taken from reference TRBV7-9 and TRBJ1-3): DTGVSQNPRHKITKRGQNVTFRCDPISEHNRLYWYRQTLGQGPEFLTYFQNEAQLEKSRLLSDRFSAERPKGSFSTLEIQRTEQGDSAMYLCASSQGDTIYFGEGSWLTVV.

This clone appeared a single time. This chain links TRBV5-4 with TRBJ1-2, with D possibly matching TRBD1 (6 bases). Germline loops: CDR1 SGHNT, CDR2 YYREEE (reference sequence). V was trimmed by 2 bases and J by 4 bases, leaving 15 bases between them. The CDR3 totals 15 residues. The CDR3 DNA reads as TGTGCCAGCAGCTTTACAGGGATGGTAGGCTATGGCTACACCTTC. It encodes CASSFTGMVGYGYTF.

V usage is TRBV6-4 and J usage is TRBJ2-3; 8 positions agree with TRBD2. The CDR3 has 11 residues. CDR1 is MRHNA, CDR2 SNTAGT, per germline. Trimming removed 5 bases from V and 12 bases from J; junction bases left unmatched: 4. Here the CDR3 reads CASSRGGTQYF. The CDR3 coding sequence is TGTGCCAGCAGTCGGGGGGGGACTCAGTATTTT.

The chain links TRBV19 to TRBJ1-1; 7 bases agree with TRBD1. Germline CDR1 reads LNHDA; CDR2 reads SQIVND (reference sequence). The CDR3 is made up of 14 amino acids. V gave up 5 bases and J gave up 3 bases; unmatched junction bases: 6. The CDR3 bases are TGTGCCAGTAGTCGACGGGACAGATACACTGAAGCTTTCTTT. It codes for CASSRRDRYTEAFF.